The present entry profiles one TCR beta chain with its context. Its cognate antigen is unknown. The entry originates in a study of shared clonotypes between healthy human individuals. About the research overall: The plates for each donor numbered three CD4 naive, three CD4 memory, two CD8 naive and one CD8 memory. The study's findings and limits: Only blood was sampled, and tissue TCR repertoires likely differ from blood ones.

CD45RO negativity and positive selection for CCR7 defined naive CD8 cells, a population that excluded terminally differentiated effector memory CD45RA+ cells. The method was immunoSEQ multiplex PCR; TCRdb's version includes in-frame clones alone and lacks a portion of them. The table lists millions of clones, under 95% of them singletons, with 1.5% to 2% in the top ten. CDR3 length equals 13 residues. CDR1 SQVTM and CDR2 ANQGSEA come from the germline V gene. Trimming took 6 bases from V and 0 from J, leaving 12 bases between them. The chain has TRBV29-1 and TRBJ2-7, with a tentative D call TRBD1 (5 bases). The receptor was isolated from a man aged 18 to 35 in good health. Some clones in this sample may be carry-over from other donors' samples. The sequencing sample was made of naive CD8+ T cells from PBMCs. The CDR3 sequence: CSVSYDSSYEQYF. Here the CDR3 DNA reads TGCAGCGTCTCTTATGACAGCTCCTACGAGCAGTACTTC.